This TCR beta chain comes out of a study of cytomegalovirus exposure and HLA in healthy donors. Across the whole study: According to later analysis, the same platform produced the 120 validation and some 680 first-cohort repertoires.

Using immunoSEQ multiplex PCR, the repertoire was profiled, and TCRdb retains in-frame clones only, with some absent. Of 110,000 or so clones listed, around 86% were seen once; the top ten hold 4% to 6%. The V end was cut by 4 bases, the J end by 0 bases, with 10 bases between. The CDR3 spans 15 residues. The germline CDR1 and CDR2 sequences are SEHNR and FQNEAQ (reference sequence). This clone turned up a few times. The sequence came from a man aged 18 to 29 in good health and CMV-seronegative. Sequencing was done on a sample of PBMCs. This sequence joins TRBV7-9 and TRBJ2-1, with a possible D match to TRBD1 (6 bases). In nucleotides, the CDR3 is TGTGCCAGCAGCTCCCGGGACAACTCCTACAATGAGCAGTTCTTC. Its translation: CASSSRDNSYNEQFF. Based on the CDR3 plus reference TRBV7-9 and TRBJ2-1, the full variable domain is DTGVSQNPRHKITKRGQNVTFRCDPISEHNRLYWYRQTLGQGPEFLTYFQNEAQLEKSRLLSDRFSAERPKGSFSTLEIQRTEQGDSAMYLCASSSRDNSYNEQFFGPGTRLTVL.